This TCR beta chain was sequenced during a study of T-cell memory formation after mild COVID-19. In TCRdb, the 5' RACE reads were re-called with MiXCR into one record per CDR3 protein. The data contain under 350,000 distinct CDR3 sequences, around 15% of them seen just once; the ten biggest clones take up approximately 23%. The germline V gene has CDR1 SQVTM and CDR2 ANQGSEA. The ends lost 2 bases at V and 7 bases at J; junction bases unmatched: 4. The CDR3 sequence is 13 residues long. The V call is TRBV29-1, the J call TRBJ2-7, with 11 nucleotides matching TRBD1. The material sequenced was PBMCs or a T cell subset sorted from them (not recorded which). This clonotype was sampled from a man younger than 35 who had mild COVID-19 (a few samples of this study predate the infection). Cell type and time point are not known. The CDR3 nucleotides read TGCAGCGTTGAAAGGACAGGGGGCGGAGAGCAGTACTTC. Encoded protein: CSVERTGGGEQYF.